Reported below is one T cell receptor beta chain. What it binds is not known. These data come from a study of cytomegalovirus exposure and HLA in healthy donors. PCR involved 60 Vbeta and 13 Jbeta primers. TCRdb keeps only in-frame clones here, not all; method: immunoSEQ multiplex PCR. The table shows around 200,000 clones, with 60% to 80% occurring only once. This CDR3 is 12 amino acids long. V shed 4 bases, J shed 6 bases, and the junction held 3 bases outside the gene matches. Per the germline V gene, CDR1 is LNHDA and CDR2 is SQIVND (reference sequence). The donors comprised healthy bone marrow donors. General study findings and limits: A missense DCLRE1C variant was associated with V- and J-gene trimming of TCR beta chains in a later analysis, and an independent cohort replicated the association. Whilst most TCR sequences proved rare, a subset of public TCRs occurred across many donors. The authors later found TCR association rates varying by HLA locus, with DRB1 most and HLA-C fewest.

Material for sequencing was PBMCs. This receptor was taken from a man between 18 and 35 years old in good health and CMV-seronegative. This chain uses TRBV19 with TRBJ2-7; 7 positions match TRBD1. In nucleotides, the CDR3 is TGTGCCAGTAGTAGTCCAGGGGGCGAGCAGTACTTC. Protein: CASSSPGGEQYF.